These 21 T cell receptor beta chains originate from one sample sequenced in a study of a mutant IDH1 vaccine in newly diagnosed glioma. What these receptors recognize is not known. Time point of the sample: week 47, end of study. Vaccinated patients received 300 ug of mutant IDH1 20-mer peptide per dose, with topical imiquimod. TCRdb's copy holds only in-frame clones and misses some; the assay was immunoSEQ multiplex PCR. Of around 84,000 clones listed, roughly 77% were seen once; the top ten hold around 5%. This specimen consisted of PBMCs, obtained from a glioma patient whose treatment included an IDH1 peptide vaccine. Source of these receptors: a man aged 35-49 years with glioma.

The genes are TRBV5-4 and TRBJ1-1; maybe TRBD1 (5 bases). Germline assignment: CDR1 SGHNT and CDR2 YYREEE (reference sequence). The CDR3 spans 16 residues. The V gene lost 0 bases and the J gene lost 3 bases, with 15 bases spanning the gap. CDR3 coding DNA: TGTGCCAGCAGCTTGGCGGGGGGGAGGATGGACACTGAAGCTTTCTTT. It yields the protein CASSLAGGRMDTEAFF.

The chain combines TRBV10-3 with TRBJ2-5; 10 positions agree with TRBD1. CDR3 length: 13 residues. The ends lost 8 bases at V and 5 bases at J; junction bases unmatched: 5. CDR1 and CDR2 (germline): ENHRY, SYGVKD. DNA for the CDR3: TGTGCCATCGGACAGGGGGGCATGGAGACCCAGTACTTC. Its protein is CAIGQGGMETQYF.

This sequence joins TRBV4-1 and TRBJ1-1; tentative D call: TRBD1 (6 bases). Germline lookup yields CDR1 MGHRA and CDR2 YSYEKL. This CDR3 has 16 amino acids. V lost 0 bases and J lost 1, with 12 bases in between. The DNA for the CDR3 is TGCGCCAGCAGCCAAGAACAGGGCCTAAGGAACACTGAAGCTTTCTTT. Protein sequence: CASSQEQGLRNTEAFF.

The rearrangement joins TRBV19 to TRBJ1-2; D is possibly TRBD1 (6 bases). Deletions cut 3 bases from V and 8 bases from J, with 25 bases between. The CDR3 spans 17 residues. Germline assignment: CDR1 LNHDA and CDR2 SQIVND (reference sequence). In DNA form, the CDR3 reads TGTGCCAGTAGTATCACTGGGGGGCCCGGGCCGAGCAGCGGCTACACCTTC. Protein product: CASSITGGPGPSSGYTF.

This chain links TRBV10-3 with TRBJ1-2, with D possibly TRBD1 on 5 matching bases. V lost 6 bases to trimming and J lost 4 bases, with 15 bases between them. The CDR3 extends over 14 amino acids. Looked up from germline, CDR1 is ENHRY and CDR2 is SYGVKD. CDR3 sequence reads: CAIRLTGTSYGYTF. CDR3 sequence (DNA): TGTGCCATCAGATTGACTGGGACGAGCTATGGCTACACCTTC.

The CDR3 here is CASSQEAGGPSSEQYF. The CDR3 DNA reads as TGTGCCAGCAGCCAAGAGGCGGGGGGGCCATCGAGCGAGCAGTACTTC. The chain recombines TRBV14 with TRBJ2-5; 9 bases fit TRBD2. The J call may not be correct, given that the DNA end is closer to TRBJ2-7. The CDR3 runs to 16 residues. Germline V lookup: CDR1 SGHDN, CDR2 FVKESK.

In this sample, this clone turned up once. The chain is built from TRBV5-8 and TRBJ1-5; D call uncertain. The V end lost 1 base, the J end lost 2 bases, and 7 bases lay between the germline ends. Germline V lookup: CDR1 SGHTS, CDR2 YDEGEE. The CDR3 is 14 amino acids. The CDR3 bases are TGTGCCAGCAGCTTGAGTAGCCGCAATCAGCCCCAGCATTTT. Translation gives CASSLSSRNQPQHF.

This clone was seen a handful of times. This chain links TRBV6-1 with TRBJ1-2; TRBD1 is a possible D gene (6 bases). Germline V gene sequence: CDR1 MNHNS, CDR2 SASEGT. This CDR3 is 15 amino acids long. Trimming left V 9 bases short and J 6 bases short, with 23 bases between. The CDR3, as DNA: TGTGCCAGTCGAAATGACGCACAGGGAAGGGATGGCTACACCTTC. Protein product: CASRNDAQGRDGYTF.

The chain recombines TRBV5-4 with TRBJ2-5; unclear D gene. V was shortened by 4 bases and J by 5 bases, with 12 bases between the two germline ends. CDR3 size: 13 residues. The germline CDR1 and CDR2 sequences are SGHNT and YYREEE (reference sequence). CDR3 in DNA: TGTGCCAGCAGCCGGACGCCTTGGGAGACCCAGTACTTC. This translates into CASSRTPWETQYF.

The CDR3 DNA follows: TGTGCCAGCAGCCGACTAGCGGGGGGGGGCGATACGCAGTATTTT. It encodes CASSRLAGGGDTQYF. This chain uses TRBV5-4 with TRBJ2-3, with 14 bases lining up with TRBD2. Trimming cost V 4 bases and J 6 bases; bases outside gene matches: 4. The CDR3 sequence is 15 residues long. Per the germline V gene, CDR1 is SGHNT and CDR2 is YYREEE (reference sequence).

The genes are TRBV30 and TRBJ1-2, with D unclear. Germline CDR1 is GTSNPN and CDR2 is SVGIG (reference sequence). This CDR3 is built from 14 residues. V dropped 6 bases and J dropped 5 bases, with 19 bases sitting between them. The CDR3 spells CACLRANRIYGYTF. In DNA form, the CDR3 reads TGTGCCTGCCTCCGGGCCAACCGAATTTATGGCTACACCTTC.

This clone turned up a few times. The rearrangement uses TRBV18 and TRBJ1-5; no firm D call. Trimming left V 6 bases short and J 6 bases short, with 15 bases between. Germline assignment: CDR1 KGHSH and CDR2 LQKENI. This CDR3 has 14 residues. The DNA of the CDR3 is TGTGCCAGCTCCCCGGGCGAGACAAGTCAGCCCCAGCATTTT. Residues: CASSPGETSQPQHF.

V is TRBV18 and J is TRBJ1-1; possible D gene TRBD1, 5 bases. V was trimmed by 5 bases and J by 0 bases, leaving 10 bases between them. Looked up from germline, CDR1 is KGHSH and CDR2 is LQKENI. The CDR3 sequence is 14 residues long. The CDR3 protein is CASSVQEMNTEAFF. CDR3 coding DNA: TGTGCCAGCTCAGTACAGGAGATGAACACTGAAGCTTTCTTT.

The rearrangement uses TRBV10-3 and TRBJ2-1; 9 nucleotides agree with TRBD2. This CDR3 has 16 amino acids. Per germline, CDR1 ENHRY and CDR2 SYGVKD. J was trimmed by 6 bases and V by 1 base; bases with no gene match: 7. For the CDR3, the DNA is TGTGCCATCAGTGAGTTGCGGGGGGGGCCCCTCAATGAGCAGTTCTTC. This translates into CAISELRGGPLNEQFF.

The CDR3 bases are TGCGCCAGCAGCCTTGGAGAGCCTCCTAACTATGGCTACACCTTC. This sequence encodes CASSLGEPPNYGYTF. V gene TRBV4-1 combines with J gene TRBJ1-2; D gene uncertain. Germline values: CDR1 MGHRA, CDR2 YSYEKL. The V gene lost 4 bases and the J gene lost 0 bases, with 12 bases spanning the gap. The CDR3 has 15 amino acids.

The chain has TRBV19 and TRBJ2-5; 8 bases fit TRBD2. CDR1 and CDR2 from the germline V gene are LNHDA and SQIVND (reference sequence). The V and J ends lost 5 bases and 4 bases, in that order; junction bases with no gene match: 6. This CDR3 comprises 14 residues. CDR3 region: CASSPRAGAETQYF. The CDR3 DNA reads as TGTGCCAGTAGTCCTCGAGCGGGGGCAGAGACCCAGTACTTC.

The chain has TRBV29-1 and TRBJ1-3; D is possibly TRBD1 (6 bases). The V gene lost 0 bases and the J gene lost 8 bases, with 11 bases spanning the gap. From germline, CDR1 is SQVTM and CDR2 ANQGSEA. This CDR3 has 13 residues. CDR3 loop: CSVEDRGEDTIYF. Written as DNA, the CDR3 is TGCAGCGTTGAAGACAGGGGAGAAGACACCATATATTTT.

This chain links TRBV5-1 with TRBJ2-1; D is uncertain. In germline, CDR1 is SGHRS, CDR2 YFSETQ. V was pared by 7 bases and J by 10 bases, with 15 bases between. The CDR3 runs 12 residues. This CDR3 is CASRPPSGEQFF. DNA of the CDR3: TGCGCCAGCCGACCCCCTTCTGGGGAGCAGTTCTTC.

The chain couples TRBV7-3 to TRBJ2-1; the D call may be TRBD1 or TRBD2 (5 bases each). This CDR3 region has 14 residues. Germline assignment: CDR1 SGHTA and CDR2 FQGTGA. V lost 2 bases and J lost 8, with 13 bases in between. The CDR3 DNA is TGTGCCAGCAGCTTAGATGTGGGACGGGATGAGCAGTTCTTC. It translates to CASSLDVGRDEQFF.

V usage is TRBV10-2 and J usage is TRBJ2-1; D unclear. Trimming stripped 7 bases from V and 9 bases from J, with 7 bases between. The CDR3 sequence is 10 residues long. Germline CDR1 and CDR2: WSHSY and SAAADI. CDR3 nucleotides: TGCGCCAGCAAAGGGATTGAGCAGTTCTTC. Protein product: CASKGIEQFF.

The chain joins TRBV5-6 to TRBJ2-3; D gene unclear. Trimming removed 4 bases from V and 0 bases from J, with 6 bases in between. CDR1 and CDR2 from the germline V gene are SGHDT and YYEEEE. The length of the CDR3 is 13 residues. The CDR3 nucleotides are TGTGCCAGCAGCGTGTCTAGCACAGATACGCAGTATTTT. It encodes CASSVSSTDTQYF. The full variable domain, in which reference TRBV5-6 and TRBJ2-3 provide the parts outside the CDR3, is DAGVTQSPTHLIKTRGQQVTLRCSPKSGHDTVSWYQQALGQGPQFIFQYYEEEERQRGNFPDRFSGHQFPNYSSELNVNALLLGDSALYLCASSVSSTDTQYFGPGTRLTVL.